This T cell receptor (beta chain) originates from a study of T-cell memory formation after mild COVID-19. Findings and limits, study-wide: Day 15 to 85 contracting clones showed balanced CD4/CD8; later expanders leaned CD4+. Several responding clones turned up in pre-infection memory, indicating that cross-reactive memory may have taken part.

Barcoded TCR alpha and TCR beta cDNA libraries with UMIs came from 5'RACE using constant-segment primers. In TCRdb, the 5' RACE reads were re-called with MiXCR into one record per CDR3 protein. The top ten hold approximately 12% of the sample, which has approximately 500,000 distinct CDR3 sequences, roughly 25% seen once. The CDR3 runs to 14 residues. Trimming took off 5 bases at V and 5 bases at J, with 15 bases between the two ends. Germline V gene lookup returns CDR1 MNHNY and CDR2 SVGAGI (reference sequence). Details on this clonotype: The antigen remains undetermined.

The clonotype comes from an adult woman who had mild COVID-19 (a few samples of this study predate the infection). Cell type and time point are not known. The sequencing sample was made of PBMCs or a T cell subset sorted from them (not recorded which). The chain carries TRBV6-6 and TRBJ2-5, with D perhaps matching TRBD2 (5 bases). This CDR3 reads CASSSQRGRETQYF. The CDR3 bases are TGTGCCAGCAGTAGCCAACGGGGTCGGGAGACCCAGTACTTC.